This T cell receptor (beta chain) was sequenced in a study of radiotherapy plus CTLA-4 blockade in lung cancer. Measured with immunoSEQ multiplex PCR; TCRdb has only the in-frame clones, and not every one. The sample lists fewer than 100,000 clones, 60% to 85% occurring once. Focal radiation and CTLA-4 blockade (ipilimumab) were tested in chemo-refractory metastatic non-small-cell lung cancer patients. Study results and caveats: Reports state that early shifts in blood T cell clones, with interferon-beta, best predicted response.

CDR1 and CDR2 from the germline V gene are MNHEY and SVGAGI. The ends lost 5 bases at V and 7 bases at J; junction bases unmatched: 7. The CDR3 totals 14 residues. Concerning this clone itself: Its specificity is unknown.

The sequence came from a human donor with non-small cell lung cancer whose response to radiotherapy plus ipilimumab could not be evaluated. Some clones in this sample may be carry-over from other donors' samples. Sequences were derived from peripheral blood, sampled from a patient treated with radiotherapy plus ipilimumab. The rearrangement uses TRBV6-5 and TRBJ1-5; 8 bases map to TRBD1. CDR3 coding DNA: TGTGCCAGCAGTGCCGACAGGGGAGGACAGCCCCAGCATTTT. Translated: CASSADRGGQPQHF.